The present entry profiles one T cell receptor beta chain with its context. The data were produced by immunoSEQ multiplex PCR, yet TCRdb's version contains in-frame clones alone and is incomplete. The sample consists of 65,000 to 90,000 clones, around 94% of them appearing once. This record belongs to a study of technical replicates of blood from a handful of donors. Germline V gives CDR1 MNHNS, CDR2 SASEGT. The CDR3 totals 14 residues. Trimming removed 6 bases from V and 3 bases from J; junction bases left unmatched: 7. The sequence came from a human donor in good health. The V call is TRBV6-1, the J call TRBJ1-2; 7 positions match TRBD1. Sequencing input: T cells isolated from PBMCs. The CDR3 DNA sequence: TGTGCCAGCAGCACAGGGGACTGGGACTATGGCTACACCTTC. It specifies CASSTGDWDYGYTF.